The 31 T cell receptor beta chains below were found in one sample sequenced in a study of cytomegalovirus exposure and HLA in healthy donors. A multiplex PCR was run with 60 Vbeta primers and 13 Jbeta primers. Profiling relied on immunoSEQ multiplex PCR, and the TCRdb table lists in-frame clones only, not all of them. This sample yields 55,000 to 85,000 clones, of which 86% are seen a single time; 2% belongs to the top ten. The source material was PBMCs. The origin of the receptors is a woman under 40 in good health and CMV-seronegative.

This chain links TRBV6-5 with TRBJ1-2; D uncertain. The CDR3 loop spans 11 amino acids. Deletions cut 5 bases from V and 8 bases from J, with 9 bases between. Germline V gene lookup returns CDR1 MNHEY and CDR2 SVGAGI. The CDR3 sequence: CASSVPGGYTF. In DNA, the CDR3 is TGTGCCAGCAGTGTCCCAGGCGGCTACACCTTC.

This clone was seen once. The rearrangement joins TRBV5-1 to TRBJ1-3; maybe TRBD1 (5 bases). Germline CDR1 is SGHRS and CDR2 is YFSETQ. This CDR3 has 15 amino acids. V lost 2 bases and J 0 bases, leaving 9 bases between the germline ends. The CDR3 DNA reads TGCGCCAGCAGCTTAAAGACAGCCTCTGGAAACACCATATATTTT. Protein: CASSLKTASGNTIYF.

V gene TRBV6-5 combines with J gene TRBJ2-5; 10 bases fit TRBD1. Per germline, CDR1 MNHEY and CDR2 SVGAGI. The junction had 12 bases not matched to a gene; V was cut back by 11 bases and J by 3 bases. The CDR3 is 15 residues long. This chain's CDR3 is CAVSTGGSLEETQYF. DNA for the CDR3: TGTGCCGTCTCGACAGGGGGCTCGTTAGAAGAGACCCAGTACTTC.

The rearrangement uses TRBV18 and TRBJ2-5, with D possibly TRBD2 on 5 matching bases. The assigned J gene may be wrong: the sequence end matches TRBJ2-7 better. Germline V gives CDR1 KGHSH, CDR2 LQKENI. The CDR3 has 14 amino acids. CDR3 nucleotide sequence: TGTGCCAGCTCACCACGTCGGGGAGCGGACGAGCAGTACTTC. The encoded protein is CASSPRRGADEQYF.

This chain uses TRBV5-8 with TRBJ2-1, with 16 bases identical to TRBD2. This CDR3 is built from 16 residues. V lost 4 bases, J lost 7 bases, and 5 bases stayed unmatched. Germline lookup yields CDR1 SGHTS and CDR2 YDEGEE. The CDR3 sequence is CASSTGTSGRVNEQFF. The CDR3 DNA follows: TGTGCCAGCAGCACCGGGACTAGCGGGAGGGTAAATGAGCAGTTCTTC.

This clone has only a few counts. The V and J genes are TRBV2 and TRBJ2-2, with 10 bases that match TRBD2. Per germline, CDR1 SNHLY and CDR2 FYNNEI. The CDR3 covers 15 residues. Trimming cost V 4 bases and J 5 bases; bases outside gene matches: 4. The CDR3: CASSVAGGGTGELFF. The CDR3 bases are TGTGCCAGCAGTGTAGCGGGAGGAGGAACCGGGGAGCTGTTTTTT.

The chain carries TRBV10-3 and TRBJ2-1; 15 nucleotides agree with TRBD2. The CDR3 is 14 amino acids. The junction had 4 bases not matched to a gene; V was cut back by 10 bases and J by 6 bases. In germline, CDR1 is ENHRY, CDR2 SYGVKD. Here the CDR3 reads CASKGLAGGNEQFF. The CDR3 DNA is TGTGCCAGCAAGGGACTAGCGGGAGGCAATGAGCAGTTCTTC.

The V call is TRBV5-5, the J call TRBJ1-5, with 10 bases lining up with TRBD1. CDR1 is SGHKS, CDR2 YYEKEE, per germline (reference sequence). The CDR3 is 14 residues long. Trimming took 4 bases from V and 7 from J; bases not matched to a gene: 5. For the CDR3, the DNA is TGTGCCAGCAGCCCCGGACAGGGGGGCCAGCCCCAGCATTTT. This encodes CASSPGQGGQPQHF.

The V call is TRBV19, the J call TRBJ1-1, with 8 bases lining up with TRBD1. V lost 5 bases to trimming and J lost 5 bases; unmatched junction nucleotides: 10. The length of the CDR3 is 15 residues. The germline gives CDR1 LNHDA, CDR2 SQIVND (reference sequence). DNA of the CDR3: TGTGCCAGTAGTCTCGGTCAGGGGGCAGGAACTGAAGCTTTCTTT. Protein sequence: CASSLGQGAGTEAFF.

This clone was seen only once. The junction differs from germline at one of its ends, possibly a read error. This sample also contains other DNA sequences that code for the same CDR3. V is TRBV19 and J is TRBJ1-5, with D possibly matching TRBD1 (6 bases). The CDR3 covers 13 residues. Germline CDR1 reads LNHDA; CDR2 reads SQIVND (reference sequence). CDR3 coding DNA: TGTGCCAGTACCAACAGGGTAGGTCAGCCCCAACATTTT. This codes for CASTNRVGQPQHF.

The rearrangement joins TRBV6-1 to TRBJ2-5; 12 positions match TRBD2. The germline gives CDR1 MNHNS, CDR2 SASEGT. The CDR3 is 17 residues long. Germline trimming cut 2 bases from V and 3 bases from J; bases unmatched to any gene: 7. For the CDR3, the DNA is TGTGCCAGCAGTGAAAAACTAGCGGGAGGAATCGAAGAGACCCAGTACTTC. Translating gives CASSEKLAGGIEETQYF.

The chain recombines TRBV30 with TRBJ1-3, with D tentatively TRBD1 (5 bases). V lost 1 base, J lost 2 bases, and 9 bases lay in between. The germline V gene has CDR1 GTSNPN and CDR2 SVGIG (reference sequence). The CDR3 covers 14 residues. CDR3 residues: CAWSAAGAGNTIYF. The CDR3 coding sequence is TGTGCCTGGAGTGCGGCGGGGGCTGGAAACACCATATATTTT. The complete variable domain, with remaining parts taken from reference TRBV30 and TRBJ1-3, reads SQTIHQWPATLVQPVGSPLSLECTVEGTSNPNLYWYRQAAGRGLQLLFYSVGIGQISSEVPQNLSASRPQDRQFILSSKKLLLSDSGFYLCAWSAAGAGNTIYFGEGSWLTVV.

The V and J genes are TRBV19 and TRBJ1-2; no reliable D call. Between the trimmed V and J ends, which lost 5 bases and 3 bases, there was a span of 7 bases. CDR3 length: 12 amino acids. The V gene's germline CDR1 is LNHDA and CDR2 SQIVND (reference sequence). In DNA, the CDR3 is TGTGCCAGTAGTCAGGACTACTATGGCTACACCTTC. Translation: CASSQDYYGYTF.

The rearrangement joins TRBV5-1 to TRBJ1-2; D is undetermined. The CDR3 length is 15 residues. CDR1 and CDR2 from the germline V gene are SGHRS and YFSETQ. Trimming stripped 1 base from V and 7 bases from J, with 17 bases between. CDR3 sequence: CASSLLQDPAGGYTF. In nucleotides, the CDR3 is TGCGCCAGCAGCTTGCTCCAGGACCCGGCGGGTGGCTACACCTTC.

The chain employs TRBV19 and TRBJ2-7; the D gene is possibly TRBD2 (6 bases). The CDR3 is made up of 15 amino acids. Germline V CDR1 and CDR2: LNHDA, SQIVND (reference sequence). The V and J ends lost 4 bases and 2 bases respectively, with 15 bases between them. CDR3 region: CASSRVGTGAYEQYF. Here the CDR3 DNA reads TGTGCCAGTAGTAGGGTCGGGACGGGAGCCTACGAGCAGTACTTC.

This chain uses TRBV7-2 with TRBJ2-7; D possibly corresponds to TRBD1 (6 bases). The germline V and J ends were trimmed by 1 base and 4 bases, with 14 bases remaining between them. Germline-derived CDR1 and CDR2 are SGHTA and FQGNSA. The CDR3 length is 15 residues. The CDR3 DNA reads as TGTGCCAGCAGCTTAGGGGGGCAGGGTCGGTACGAGCAGTACTTC. It is translated as CASSLGGQGRYEQYF.

V and J are TRBV6-6 and TRBJ1-2; D unclear. The CDR3 has 16 residues. V was trimmed by 8 bases and J by 8 bases, leaving 27 bases between them. In germline, CDR1 is MNHNY, CDR2 SVGAGI (reference sequence). The CDR3 coding sequence is TGTGCCAGCTCCGATACCAAGATTGAGCAACCGGGGGGCTACACCTTC. Its translation is CASSDTKIEQPGGYTF.

This chain connects TRBV5-6 to TRBJ2-5, with 7 bases fitting TRBD1. The J call may be incorrect, as the DNA end agrees better with TRBJ2-7. This CDR3 has 15 amino acids. CDR1 SGHDT and CDR2 YYEEEE come from the germline V gene. DNA for the CDR3: TGTGCCAGCAGCTTGGTTGGCAGGGGGTTAAACGAGCAGTACTTC. Residues: CASSLVGRGLNEQYF.

The chain joins TRBV27 to TRBJ2-7; D is perhaps TRBD2 (6 bases). Looked up from germline, CDR1 is MNHEY and CDR2 is SMNVEV (reference sequence). Trimming took off 3 bases at V and 3 bases at J, with 9 bases between the two ends. The CDR3 extends over 13 amino acids. The CDR3 sequence is CASSLSEGYEQYF. CDR3 nucleotides: TGTGCCAGCAGTTTGTCGGAGGGCTACGAGCAGTACTTC.

The chain recombines TRBV5-1 with TRBJ1-2; perhaps TRBD1 as D (5 bases). V gave up 0 bases and J gave up 3 bases, with 12 bases separating them. Germline-derived CDR1 and CDR2 are SGHRS and YFSETQ. The CDR3 runs to 15 residues. In DNA form, the CDR3 reads TGCGCCAGCAGCTTGGTACCAGGGCGCTACTATGGCTACACCTTC. Protein: CASSLVPGRYYGYTF.

The count of this clone is one. The genes are TRBV4-2 and TRBJ2-7; D is possibly TRBD2 (6 bases). The CDR3 contains 16 residues. V was pared by 0 bases and J by 2 bases, with 14 bases between. CDR1 and CDR2 (germline): LGHNA, YNFKEQ. The CDR3: CASSQDGASATYEQYF. The CDR3 DNA reads as TGTGCCAGCAGCCAAGATGGGGCTAGCGCTACCTACGAGCAGTACTTC.

The V call is TRBV28, the J call TRBJ2-2, with a possible D match to TRBD2 (6 bases). CDR3 length: 16 amino acids. The germline CDR1 and CDR2 sequences are MDHEN and SYDVKM. Trimming took 1 base from V and 0 from J, leaving 9 bases between them. The CDR3 protein is CASSLYGGPNTGELFF. The CDR3 coding sequence is TGTGCCAGCAGTTTATACGGGGGTCCGAACACCGGGGAGCTGTTTTTT.

The chain joins TRBV2 to TRBJ2-1; TRBD2 aligns across 10 bases. Germline lookup yields CDR1 SNHLY and CDR2 FYNNEI. There are 13 residues in the CDR3. With V trimmed by 2 bases and J by 15 bases, 7 bases remained unmatched. As DNA, the CDR3 is TGTGCCAGCAGTGAATATCAGGGACTAGCGACGTTCTTC. It is translated as CASSEYQGLATFF. The variable domain in full, with the rest retrieved from reference TRBV2 and TRBJ2-1, is EPEVTQTPSHQVTQMGQEVILRCVPISNHLYFYWYRQILGQKVEFLVSFYNNEISEKSEIFDDQFSVERPDGSNFTLKIRSTKLEDSAMYFCASSEYQGLATFFGPGTRLTVL.

This chain links TRBV4-2 with TRBJ2-1, with TRBD2 matching over 10 bases. With 0 bases clipped from V and 8 bases from J, the junction kept 13 bases outside the gene matches. The CDR3 runs to 18 residues. CDR1 is LGHNA and CDR2 is YNFKEQ in the germline V gene. In DNA, the CDR3 is TGTGCCAGCAGCCAAGACGAGGGAACTAGCGGGATGTCAGATGAGCAGTTCTTC. This translates into CASSQDEGTSGMSDEQFF.

CDR3 nucleotide sequence: TGTGCCAGCAGTTACTCAACGCCGCGCTACGAGCAGTACTTC. The encoded protein is CASSYSTPRYEQYF. V and J are TRBV6-6 and TRBJ2-7; no clear D. Trimming shortened V by 0 bases and J by 3 bases, and 9 bases separated the two germline ends. Looked up from germline, CDR1 is MNHNY and CDR2 is SVGAGI (reference sequence). The CDR3 has 14 amino acids.

The V gene is TRBV18, the J gene TRBJ2-2, with no clear D. CDR1 is KGHSH and CDR2 is LQKENI in the germline V gene. The CDR3 length is 16 residues. V shed 2 bases and J shed 2 bases, with 12 bases lying between them. The DNA of the CDR3 is TGTGCCAGCTCACCATCCTTAGCCCGCAACACCGGGGAGCTGTTTTTT. Translated, it gives CASSPSLARNTGELFF.

The rearrangement links TRBV5-6 to TRBJ1-2, with D perhaps TRBD1 (6 bases). The CDR3 has 12 residues. Germline lookup yields CDR1 SGHDT and CDR2 YYEEEE. Trimming cost V 2 bases and J 7 bases, with 9 bases left between them. The CDR3 DNA follows: TGTGCCAGCAGCTTTGACAGGAGTGGCTACACCTTC. It is translated as CASSFDRSGYTF. Filled out from reference TRBV5-6 and TRBJ1-2, the complete variable domain reads DAGVTQSPTHLIKTRGQQVTLRCSPKSGHDTVSWYQQALGQGPQFIFQYYEEEERQRGNFPDRFSGHQFPNYSSELNVNALLLGDSALYLCASSFDRSGYTFGSGTRLTVV.

The rearrangement joins TRBV15 to TRBJ2-7, with a weak D call TRBD2 (6 bases). There are 13 residues in the CDR3. Germline values: CDR1 LNHNV, CDR2 YYDKDF (reference sequence). The V and J ends lost 4 bases and 3 bases respectively, with 10 bases between them. CDR3 nucleotides: TGTGCCACCAGCAAGGAGGGCCGCTACGAGCAGTACTTC. It is translated as CATSKEGRYEQYF.

This sequence joins TRBV5-1 and TRBJ1-2; 10 bases map to TRBD1. Trimming removed 5 bases from V and 8 bases from J; junction bases left unmatched: 15. CDR1 is SGHRS and CDR2 is YFSETQ in the germline V gene. This CDR3 contains 16 residues. The CDR3 loop is CASSPGGGQGFAGYTF. The CDR3 nucleotides read TGCGCCAGCAGTCCTGGAGGGGGACAGGGGTTTGCGGGCTACACCTTC.

This clone occurred once. This sequence joins TRBV28 and TRBJ1-6; TRBD1 is a possible D gene (6 bases). Germline values: CDR1 MDHEN, CDR2 SYDVKM. This CDR3 has 14 residues. The ends were cut back, 8 bases at V and 0 bases at J, with 8 bases in the middle. The DNA for the CDR3 is TGTGCCAGCTTGGACAGCTCCTATAATTCACCCCTCCACTTT. Translating it yields CASLDSSYNSPLHF.

The J gene is TRBJ1-5, the V gene TRBV7-2; 7 bases map to TRBD1. Germline CDR1 SGHTA, CDR2 FQGNSA. The CDR3 loop spans 14 amino acids. V dropped 5 bases and J dropped 3; count of bases not matched to a gene: 4. The CDR3 region is CASSLTGNNQPQHF. In DNA, the CDR3 is TGTGCCAGCAGCCTGACAGGGAACAATCAGCCCCAGCATTTT.